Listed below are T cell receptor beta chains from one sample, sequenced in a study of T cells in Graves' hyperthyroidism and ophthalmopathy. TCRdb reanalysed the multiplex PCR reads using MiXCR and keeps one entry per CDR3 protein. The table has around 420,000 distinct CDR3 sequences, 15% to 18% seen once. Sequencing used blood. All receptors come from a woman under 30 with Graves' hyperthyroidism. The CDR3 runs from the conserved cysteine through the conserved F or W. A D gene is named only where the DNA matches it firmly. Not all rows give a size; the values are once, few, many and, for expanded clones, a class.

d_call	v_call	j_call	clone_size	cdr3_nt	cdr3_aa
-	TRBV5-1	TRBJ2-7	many	TGCGCCAGCAGCTTGGCCGGGGGCGTGGGCGGGAGTTCCTACGAGCAGTACTTC	CASSLAGGVGGSSYEQYF
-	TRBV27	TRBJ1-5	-	TGTGCCAGCAGTTTCATTATGGGTAGCAATCAGCCCCAGCATTTT	CASSFIMGSNQPQHF
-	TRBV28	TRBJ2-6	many	TGTGCCAGCAGTTCGTCCATGTCTGGGGCCAACGTCCTGACTTTC	CASSSSMSGANVLTF
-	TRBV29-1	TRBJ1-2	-	TGCAGCTCTGGGCCAACAAGTAACTATGGCTACACCTTC	CSSGPTSNYGYTF
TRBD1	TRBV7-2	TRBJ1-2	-	TGTGCCAGTAGCTTAGCGCAGGGGGCTCGCTTTTATGGCTACACCTTC	CASSLAQGARFYGYTF
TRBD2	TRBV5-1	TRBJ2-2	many	TGCGCCAGCAGCTTGGAAGGCGGGAGCGTTACCGGGGAGCTGTTTTTT	CASSLEGGSVTGELFF
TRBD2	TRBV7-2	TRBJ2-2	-	TGTGCCAGCAGCTTAGTTCGGCTAGCGGGCACCGGGGAGCTGTTTTTT	CASSLVRLAGTGELFF
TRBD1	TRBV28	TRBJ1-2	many	TGTGCCAGCAGCTCGAGAGGACAGGGGACGGGAGGCTACACCTTC	CASSSRGQGTGGYTF
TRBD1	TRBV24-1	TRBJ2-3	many	TGTGCCACCAGTGATTTGGGGACAGGGGAGGCAGATACGCAGTATTTT	CATSDLGTGEADTQYF
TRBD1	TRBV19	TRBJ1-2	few	TGTGCCAGTCGTAGACAGGGGGAACGTTATGGCTACACCTTC	CASRRQGERYGYTF
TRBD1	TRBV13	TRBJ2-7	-	TGTGCCAGCAGCGAACAGGGGGCTTCCTACGAGCAGTACTTC	CASSEQGASYEQYF
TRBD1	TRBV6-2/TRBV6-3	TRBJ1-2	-	TGTGCCAGCACCTACTTGGACAGGGGTGGCTACACCTTC	CASTYLDRGGYTF
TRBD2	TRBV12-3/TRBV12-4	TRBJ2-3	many	TGTGCCAGCAGTTTAGGACTAGCGGGAGGATATACGCAGTATTTT	CASSLGLAGGYTQYF
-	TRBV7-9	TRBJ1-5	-	TGTGCCGGCAGCTTCCCCGGGGAGGACAATCAGCCCCAGCATTTT	CAGSFPGEDNQPQHF
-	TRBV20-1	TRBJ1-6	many	TGCAGTGCTAGAGATCGGTTGAGGGGGGAAAGTTCACCCCTCCACTTT	CSARDRLRGESSPLHF
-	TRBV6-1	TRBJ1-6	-	TGTGCCAGCGCAGGACACTATAATTCACCCCTCCACTTT	CASAGHYNSPLHF
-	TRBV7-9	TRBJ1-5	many	TGTGCCAGCAGCTTATCGGGAGGTGGCCACAATCAGCCCCAGCATTTT	CASSLSGGGHNQPQHF
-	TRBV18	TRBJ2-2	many	TGTGCCAGCTCACTACTAAGCACCGGGGAGCTGTTTTTT	CASSLLSTGELFF
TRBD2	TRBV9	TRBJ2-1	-	TGTGCCAGCAGCGGTGGTAGCGGGTACTCCTGCAATGAGCAGTTCTTC	CASSGGSGYSCNEQFF
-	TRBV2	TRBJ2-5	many	TGTGCCAGCTCCTCCCAAGGGAAGGGTCGAGAGACCCAGTACTTC	CASSSQGKGRETQYF
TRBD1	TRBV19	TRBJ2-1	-	TGTGCCAGTAGTTCCGGGACAGGGAGTATCAATGAGCAGTTCTTC	CASSSGTGSINEQFF
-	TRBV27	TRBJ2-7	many	TGTGCCAGCAGTTACTCCGGCCTCACCTCCTACGAGCAGTACTTC	CASSYSGLTSYEQYF
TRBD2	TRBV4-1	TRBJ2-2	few	TGCGCCAGCAGCCAAGTGGGACTAGTATCGAACACCGGGGAGCTGTTTTTT	CASSQVGLVSNTGELFF
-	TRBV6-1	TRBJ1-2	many	TGTGCCATCAGCAGGGTAGGGGACTATGGCTACACCTTC	CAISRVGDYGYTF
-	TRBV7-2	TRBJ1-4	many	TGTGCCAGCAGCCCGTCTGCCGGTAATGAAAAACTGTTTTTT	CASSPSAGNEKLFF
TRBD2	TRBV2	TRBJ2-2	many	TGTGCCAGCAGTGAACGAGGCGGGCTAGCGGGAGGGCCCGGGGAGCTGTTTTTT	CASSERGGLAGGPGELFF
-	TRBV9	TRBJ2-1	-	TGTGCCAGCAAACGTGGCGGAGTTCGCGGGGAGCAGTTCTTC	CASKRGGVRGEQFF
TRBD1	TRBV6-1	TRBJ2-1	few	TGTGCCAGCAGCCGCGCGAATGCCGGGACAGGTAACAATGAGCAGTTCTTC	CASSRANAGTGNNEQFF
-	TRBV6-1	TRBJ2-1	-	TGTGCCAGCAGTGAAAGGGTGTTGGTGAGTTACAATGAGCAGTTCTTC	CASSERVLVSYNEQFF
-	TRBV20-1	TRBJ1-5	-	TGCAGTGCTAGCCCCCTATCCTTGGCCAATCAGCCCCAGCATTTT	CSASPLSLANQPQHF
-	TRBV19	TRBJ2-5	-	TGTGCCAGTAGGGAGAGCGTGCGAGGGACCCAGTACTTC	CASRESVRGTQYF
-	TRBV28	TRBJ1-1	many	TGTGCCATAAATCGGGGGAACACTGAAGCTTTCTTT	CAINRGNTEAFF
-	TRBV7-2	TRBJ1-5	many	TGTGCCAGCAGCCCACAGGATTTCGATAGCAATCAGCCCCAGCATTTT	CASSPQDFDSNQPQHF
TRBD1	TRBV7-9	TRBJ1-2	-	TGTGCCAGCAGCCAGGACAGGCAGGATGGCTACACCTTC	CASSQDRQDGYTF
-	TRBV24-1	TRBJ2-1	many	TGTGCCACCACGGACTCATACAATGAGCAGTTCTTC	CATTDSYNEQFF
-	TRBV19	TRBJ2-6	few	TGTGCCAGTCGGGGGGTGGACAGGACCCTCTCTGGGGCCAACGTCCTGACTTTC	CASRGVDRTLSGANVLTF
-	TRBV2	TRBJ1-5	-	TGTGCCAGCAGTGAAGAGACAGCGCTTGTGCCCCAGCATTTT	CASSEETALVPQHF
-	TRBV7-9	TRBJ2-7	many	TGTGCCAGCAGCTTCTCCAGGGGTGGGCTGTACGAGCAGTACTTC	CASSFSRGGLYEQYF
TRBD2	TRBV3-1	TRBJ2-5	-	TGTGCCAGCAGCTTACAACCGGGACTAGCTCGAGAGACCCAGTACTTC	CASSLQPGLARETQYF
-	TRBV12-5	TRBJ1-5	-	TGTGCTAGTGGTTTGGTGACGCTACCGAAGGGGAATCAGCCCCAGCATTTT	CASGLVTLPKGNQPQHF
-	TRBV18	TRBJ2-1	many	TGTGCCAGCTCGCCCACCCGTACTGTCAACAATGAGCAGTTCTTC	CASSPTRTVNNEQFF
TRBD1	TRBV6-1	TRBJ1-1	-	TGTGCCAGCAGTGGGGGGACAGGGGACACTGAAGCTTTCTTT	CASSGGTGDTEAFF
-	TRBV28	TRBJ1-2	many	TGTGCCAGCAGAACGGGGACCTATGGCTACACCTTC	CASRTGTYGYTF
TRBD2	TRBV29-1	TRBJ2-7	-	TGCAGCGTCGTGGGACTAGCGGGAGTCGAGCAGTACTTC	CSVVGLAGVEQYF
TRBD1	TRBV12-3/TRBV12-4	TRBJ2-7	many	TGTGCCAGCAGTTTAGATCGGGGAGACAGGGTCTACGAGCAGTACTTC	CASSLDRGDRVYEQYF
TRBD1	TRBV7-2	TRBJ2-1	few	TGTGCCAGCAGCCCCCGGCCTCCGGGACAGGGCAGTGAGCAGTTCTTC	CASSPRPPGQGSEQFF
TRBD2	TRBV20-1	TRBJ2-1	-	TGCAGTGCTAGGCTAGCGGGAGGTAGTGAGCAGTTCTTC	CSARLAGGSEQFF
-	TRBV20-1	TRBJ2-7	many	TGCAGTGCTAGAGGCCCGGCGGTCTACGAGCAGTACTTC	CSARGPAVYEQYF
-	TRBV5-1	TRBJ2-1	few	TGCGCCAGCAGCCCAATCGGGGTAAGCAATGAGCAGTTCTTC	CASSPIGVSNEQFF
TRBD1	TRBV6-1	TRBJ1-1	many	TGTGCCAGCAAGACAGGGTTTAGGAACACTGAAGCTTTCTTT	CASKTGFRNTEAFF
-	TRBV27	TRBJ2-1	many	TGTGCCAGCAGTCTCCGAGCGGGTCGTTCCTACAATGAGCAGTTCTTC	CASSLRAGRSYNEQFF
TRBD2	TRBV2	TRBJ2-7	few	TGTGCCAGCAGTGTCGGGACTAGATCAGGCGAGCAGTACTTC	CASSVGTRSGEQYF
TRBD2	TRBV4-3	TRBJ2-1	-	TGCGCCAGCAGCCAGGTTTTAGCGGGGTGGTACAATGAGCAGTTCTTC	CASSQVLAGWYNEQFF
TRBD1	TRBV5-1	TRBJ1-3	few	TGCGCCAGCAGCTCCTGGGGGACAGTCTCTGGAAACACCATATATTTT	CASSSWGTVSGNTIYF
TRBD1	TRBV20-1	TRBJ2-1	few	TGCAGTGCTAACGGGGACAGGGGGTTAGGTAATGAGCAGTTCTTC	CSANGDRGLGNEQFF
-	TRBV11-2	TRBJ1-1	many	TGTGCCAGCAGCTTAGGTTATAAGACGCGGGGGCTCATGAACACTGAAGCTTTCTTT	CASSLGYKTRGLMNTEAFF
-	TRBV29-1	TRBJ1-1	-	TGCAGCGGTGAGTCCGGGGCTGAAGCTTTCTTT	CSGESGAEAFF